This TCR beta chain was captured by sequencing in a study of cytomegalovirus exposure and HLA in healthy donors. Study-level findings and limits: In an earlier analysis, most TCR beta V segments were productive about 87% or about 30% of the time. Most TCRs appeared rarely, but some public TCRs recurred in many donors.

60 Vbeta and 13 Jbeta primers were used in PCR. Data came from immunoSEQ multiplex PCR; TCRdb stores just in-frame clones and leaves some out. In the table there are under 200,000 clones, around 68% of which are singletons. The CDR3 has 16 amino acids. CDR1 and CDR2 (germline): SNHLY, FYNNEI. V shed 4 bases, J shed 0 bases, and the junction held 3 bases outside the gene matches. Worth noting for this clone: Its antigen is currently unknown.

J is TRBJ2-3 and V is TRBV2; 11 bases fit TRBD2. This TCR was recovered from a middle-aged man in good health and CMV-seronegative. Sequences were obtained from PBMCs. The CDR3 loop is CASSGSGGGSTDTQYF. CDR3 nucleotide sequence: TGTGCCAGCAGTGGTAGCGGGGGGGGTAGCACAGATACGCAGTATTTT.